Below are 18 T cell receptor beta chains sequenced from a single sample in a study of tissue T cells after allogeneic stem cell transplantation. The data were produced by immunoSEQ multiplex PCR, yet TCRdb's version contains in-frame clones alone and is incomplete. The data contain tens of thousands of clones, 85% of them singletons. The input for sequencing was blood, taken before transplantation. These receptors came from a woman aged 18-49 years who later had graft-versus-host disease after an allogeneic stem cell transplant.

The chain recombines TRBV7-9 with TRBJ2-7; D is unclear. The CDR3 is 12 amino acids. Trimming cost V 0 bases and J 6 bases, with 6 bases left between them. Germline V gene sequence: CDR1 SEHNR, CDR2 FQNEAQ (reference sequence). CDR3 residues: CASSLAYSEQYF. DNA of the CDR3: TGTGCCAGCAGCTTAGCGTACAGCGAGCAGTACTTC.

The V and J genes are TRBV10-2 and TRBJ2-7, with TRBD1 matching over 7 bases. This CDR3 is built from 14 residues. J lost 0 bases, V lost 8 bases, and 7 bases had no gene match. Germline V gives CDR1 WSHSY, CDR2 SAAADI. The CDR3 sequence: CASADRAPSYEQYF. As DNA, the CDR3 is TGCGCCAGCGCAGACAGGGCGCCCTCCTACGAGCAGTACTTC.

V is TRBV6-4 and J is TRBJ1-2, with D unresolved. The V end lost 4 bases, the J end lost 6 bases, and 9 bases lay between the germline ends. The CDR3 loop spans 12 amino acids. Germline CDR1 MRHNA, CDR2 SNTAGT. CDR3 amino acids: CASSVGQNGYTF. DNA of the CDR3: TGTGCCAGCAGTGTAGGGCAGAATGGCTACACCTTC.

The chain's CDR3 is CASSLYLLGQGHGYTF. The CDR3 region has the DNA TGTGCCAGCAGTCTATACCTCTTAGGACAGGGCCATGGCTACACCTTC. The rearrangement uses TRBV28 and TRBJ1-2, with TRBD1 matching over 8 bases. The CDR3 has 16 amino acids. Per the germline V gene, CDR1 is MDHEN and CDR2 is SYDVKM. The junction had 14 bases not matched to a gene; V was cut back by 5 bases and J by 6 bases.

The chain has TRBV11-3 and TRBJ2-3, with 14 positions matching TRBD2. The CDR3 covers 16 residues. V trimming: 5 bases; J trimming: 5 bases; junction bases outside the gene matches: 6. The germline CDR1 and CDR2 sequences are SGHNT and YENEEA. The CDR3 DNA reads TGTGCCAGCAGCCCTGGACTAGCGGGAGGTGAAGATACGCAGTATTTT. Translating it yields CASSPGLAGGEDTQYF.

The chain combines TRBV29-1 with TRBJ2-7; TRBD2 matches at 10 bases. After removal of 6 bases from V and 2 bases from J, the junction contained 13 bases not matched to a gene. The CDR3 runs 16 residues. Germline loops: CDR1 SQVTM, CDR2 ANQGSEA. The CDR3 sequence is CSVIPSGGAGAYEQYF. As DNA, the CDR3 is TGCAGCGTCATCCCTAGCGGGGGCGCTGGAGCCTACGAGCAGTACTTC.

As DNA, the CDR3 is TGCGCCAGCAGTGAGTCCAGGGTCTTCATCGCTTTCTTT. Encoded protein: CASSESRVFIAFF. The genes are TRBV10-2 and TRBJ1-1; weak D call: TRBD1 (5 bases). In germline, CDR1 is WSHSY, CDR2 SAAADI. The CDR3 is 13 amino acids. Trimming stripped 0 bases from V and 11 bases from J, with 13 bases between.

The sample holds one count of this clone. The rearrangement joins TRBV27 to TRBJ2-1, with 10 bases aligning to TRBD2. The V gene's germline CDR1 is MNHEY and CDR2 SMNVEV (reference sequence). Trimming removed 6 bases from V and 7 bases from J; junction bases left unmatched: 12. The CDR3 sequence is 16 residues long. The CDR3 region is CASRDSGRSYGNEQFF. CDR3 nucleotide sequence: TGTGCCAGCAGAGATAGCGGGAGGTCATATGGGAATGAGCAGTTCTTC.

The chain links TRBV5-5 to TRBJ2-3, with 11 bases matching TRBD2. Germline lookup yields CDR1 SGHKS and CDR2 YYEKEE (reference sequence). The CDR3 has 16 residues. The trim removed 2 bases at V and 4 bases at J, leaving 6 bases unmatched. The CDR3 region has the DNA TGTGCCAGCAGCTTAATAGCGGGAGGGCTTGCAGATACGCAGTATTTT. Translating gives CASSLIAGGLADTQYF.

This chain links TRBV27 with TRBJ1-2, with D hard to call. V was shortened by 8 bases and J by 4 bases, with 8 bases between the two germline ends. The CDR3 totals 11 residues. CDR1 MNHEY and CDR2 SMNVEV come from the germline V gene (reference sequence). The CDR3 spells CASPGVYGYTF. The CDR3 DNA sequence: TGTGCCAGCCCCGGGGTCTATGGCTACACCTTC.

The CDR3 region is CATSDRISGYTF. The CDR3 coding sequence is TGTGCCACCAGTGATAGGATCTCTGGCTACACCTTC. This chain links TRBV24-1 with TRBJ1-2, with D unresolved. Germline V lookup: CDR1 KGHDR, CDR2 SFDVKD. CDR3 length: 12 residues. With 3 bases removed from V and 7 bases from J, the gap between germline ends came to 8 bases.

The J gene is TRBJ2-3, the V gene TRBV30, with D possibly being TRBD2 (5 bases). V lost 0 bases and J 1 base, leaving 8 bases between the germline ends. CDR3 size: 14 residues. From germline, CDR1 is GTSNPN and CDR2 SVGIG (reference sequence). The CDR3 DNA reads as TGTGCCTGGAGTGTAAGCGGTCGCACAGATACGCAGTATTTT. It translates to CAWSVSGRTDTQYF.

The rearrangement links TRBV7-2 to TRBJ2-7, with D perhaps being TRBD1 or TRBD2 (5 bases each). This CDR3 spans 14 amino acids. V was cut by 5 bases and J by 3 bases, with 14 bases left in between. The V gene's germline CDR1 is SGHTA and CDR2 FQGNSA. CDR3 coding DNA: TGTGCCAGCAGCCTGGGACCGGTCGTCTACGAGCAGTACTTC. Translating gives CASSLGPVVYEQYF.

This chain connects TRBV9 to TRBJ2-7; 11 bases are a match to TRBD1. V lost 4 bases, J lost 10 bases, and 7 bases stayed unmatched. This CDR3 contains 13 residues. Germline V gene data show CDR1 as SGDLS and CDR2 as YYNGEE. CDR3 region: CASSPRTGGYQYF. Written as DNA, the CDR3 is TGTGCCAGCAGCCCTCGGACAGGGGGCTACCAGTACTTC.

This clone is termed medium-sized. The chain joins TRBV4-3 to TRBJ2-6; D remains unclear. The germline V gene encodes CDR1 LGHNA and CDR2 YSLEER. This CDR3 has 16 amino acids. Trimming removed 0 bases at V and 0 bases at J, with 6 bases between. The CDR3 DNA is TGCGCCAGCAGCCAAGAGCCGGCCTCTGGGGCCAACGTCCTGACTTTC. Protein product: CASSQEPASGANVLTF.

The rearrangement uses TRBV30 and TRBJ1-5; TRBD1 agrees at 9 bases. The V gene's germline CDR1 is GTSNPN and CDR2 SVGIG (reference sequence). The V gene end was trimmed by 1 base and the J gene end by 4 bases; junction bases not matched to a gene: 2. This CDR3 comprises 14 residues. The DNA for the CDR3 is TGTGCCTGGAGTGCGGGGACAGGGAATCAGCCCCAGCATTTT. This sequence encodes CAWSAGTGNQPQHF.

This chain links TRBV18 with TRBJ2-7, with TRBD1 matching 9 bases. Trimming removed 4 bases from V and 3 bases from J; junction bases left unmatched: 10. Germline CDR1 KGHSH, CDR2 LQKENI. The CDR3 runs to 16 residues. The CDR3 loop reads CASSRSPGQGFYEQYF. The CDR3 DNA reads as TGTGCCAGCTCACGCTCCCCGGGACAGGGTTTCTACGAGCAGTACTTC.

J is TRBJ2-7 and V is TRBV5-1; D could derive from TRBD1 or TRBD2 (5 bases each). The CDR3 totals 16 residues. V lost 0 bases to trimming and J lost 5 bases, with 18 bases between them. Germline CDR1 SGHRS, CDR2 YFSETQ. The CDR3 nucleotides are TGCGCCAGCAGCTTGGGGGACCGTCCTCCCGGGGACGAGCAGTACTTC. Translated, it gives CASSLGDRPPGDEQYF.